This T cell receptor beta chain appears in the sequencing data of a study of blood T cell repertoires in COVID-19. The germline V and J ends were trimmed by 5 bases and 0 bases, with 8 bases remaining between them. This CDR3 region has 14 residues. In germline, CDR1 is LNHNV, CDR2 YYDKDF (reference sequence). This clone has more than one count but fewer than ten. Profiling relied on immunoSEQ multiplex PCR, and the TCRdb table lists in-frame clones only, not all of them. Of 250,000 to 300,000 clones listed, more than 75% were seen once; the top ten hold 15% to 17%. The V and J genes are TRBV15 and TRBJ1-5; D gene uncertain. Sequencing input: PBMCs or T cells enriched from blood (not recorded which). This TCR derives from a man aged 18-30 years who had recovered from COVID-19. CDR3 nucleotide sequence: TGTGCCACCAGCGAGGTCAATAGCAATCAGCCCCAGCATTTT. It yields the protein CATSEVNSNQPQHF.